These 6 T cell receptor beta chains came from one sample sequenced in a study of blood T cell repertoires in COVID-19. Assay used: immunoSEQ multiplex PCR; TCRdb lists only in-frame clones, some missing. This sample has some 93,000 clones, with roughly 79% found just once. Sequencing used peripheral blood. Every receptor here comes from a man in his sixties or seventies with acute or convalescent COVID-19.

This clone came up once. This chain joins TRBV6-2 or TRBV6-3 and TRBJ2-1; TRBD2 matches at 16 bases. V lost 4 bases and J lost 12; bases outside the gene matches: 3. The germline gives CDR1 MNHEY, CDR2 SVGEGT. The CDR3 is 14 amino acids. The CDR3 reads CASSSGLAGGGQFF. CDR3 coding DNA: TGTGCCAGCAGTTCGGGACTAGCGGGAGGGGGGCAGTTCTTC.

The chain has TRBV15 and TRBJ2-4, with unresolved D. The germline V gene encodes CDR1 LNHNV and CDR2 YYDKDF (reference sequence). The CDR3 contains 15 residues. V was trimmed by 5 bases and J by 5 bases, leaving 16 bases between them. In DNA, the CDR3 is TGTGCCACCAGCGTCTACCCGGGTAATGAAAACATTCAGTACTTC. Protein sequence: CATSVYPGNENIQYF.

The rearrangement uses TRBV19 and TRBJ2-7, with 8 nucleotides matching TRBD2. V gave up 5 bases and J gave up 0 bases; unmatched junction bases: 9. Germline lookup yields CDR1 LNHDA and CDR2 SQIVND (reference sequence). The CDR3 has 16 amino acids. Here the CDR3 DNA reads TGTGCCAGTAGTTCCGTGGGAGCGGGAGTCTCCTACGAGCAGTACTTC. It is translated as CASSSVGAGVSYEQYF.

The J gene is TRBJ2-2, the V gene TRBV6-5; no clear D. Germline V CDR1 and CDR2: MNHEY, SVGAGI. Trimming took 5 bases from V and 0 from J, leaving 4 bases between them. This CDR3 region has 13 residues. The CDR3 here is CASSTTNTGELFF. CDR3 in DNA: TGTGCCAGCAGTACAACGAACACCGGGGAGCTGTTTTTT.

In its sample, this clone was seen a few times. The gene calls are TRBV11-2 and TRBJ2-7; the D gene is possibly TRBD2 (6 bases). The V end lost 5 bases, the J end lost 3 bases, and 14 bases lay between the germline ends. CDR1 and CDR2 (germline): SGHAT, FQNNGV. This CDR3 region has 14 residues. The CDR3 bases are TGTGCCAGCAGCCCCAGTCTAGCGAACTACGAGCAGTACTTC. As protein: CASSPSLANYEQYF.

The chain links TRBV5-1 to TRBJ2-3, with unresolved D. V was pared by 7 bases and J by 4 bases, with 13 bases between. The germline gives CDR1 SGHRS, CDR2 YFSETQ. The CDR3 has 13 residues. The CDR3 bases are TGCGCCAGCTTTCAGAGCAGCGCAGATACGCAGTATTTT. Protein sequence: CASFQSSADTQYF.